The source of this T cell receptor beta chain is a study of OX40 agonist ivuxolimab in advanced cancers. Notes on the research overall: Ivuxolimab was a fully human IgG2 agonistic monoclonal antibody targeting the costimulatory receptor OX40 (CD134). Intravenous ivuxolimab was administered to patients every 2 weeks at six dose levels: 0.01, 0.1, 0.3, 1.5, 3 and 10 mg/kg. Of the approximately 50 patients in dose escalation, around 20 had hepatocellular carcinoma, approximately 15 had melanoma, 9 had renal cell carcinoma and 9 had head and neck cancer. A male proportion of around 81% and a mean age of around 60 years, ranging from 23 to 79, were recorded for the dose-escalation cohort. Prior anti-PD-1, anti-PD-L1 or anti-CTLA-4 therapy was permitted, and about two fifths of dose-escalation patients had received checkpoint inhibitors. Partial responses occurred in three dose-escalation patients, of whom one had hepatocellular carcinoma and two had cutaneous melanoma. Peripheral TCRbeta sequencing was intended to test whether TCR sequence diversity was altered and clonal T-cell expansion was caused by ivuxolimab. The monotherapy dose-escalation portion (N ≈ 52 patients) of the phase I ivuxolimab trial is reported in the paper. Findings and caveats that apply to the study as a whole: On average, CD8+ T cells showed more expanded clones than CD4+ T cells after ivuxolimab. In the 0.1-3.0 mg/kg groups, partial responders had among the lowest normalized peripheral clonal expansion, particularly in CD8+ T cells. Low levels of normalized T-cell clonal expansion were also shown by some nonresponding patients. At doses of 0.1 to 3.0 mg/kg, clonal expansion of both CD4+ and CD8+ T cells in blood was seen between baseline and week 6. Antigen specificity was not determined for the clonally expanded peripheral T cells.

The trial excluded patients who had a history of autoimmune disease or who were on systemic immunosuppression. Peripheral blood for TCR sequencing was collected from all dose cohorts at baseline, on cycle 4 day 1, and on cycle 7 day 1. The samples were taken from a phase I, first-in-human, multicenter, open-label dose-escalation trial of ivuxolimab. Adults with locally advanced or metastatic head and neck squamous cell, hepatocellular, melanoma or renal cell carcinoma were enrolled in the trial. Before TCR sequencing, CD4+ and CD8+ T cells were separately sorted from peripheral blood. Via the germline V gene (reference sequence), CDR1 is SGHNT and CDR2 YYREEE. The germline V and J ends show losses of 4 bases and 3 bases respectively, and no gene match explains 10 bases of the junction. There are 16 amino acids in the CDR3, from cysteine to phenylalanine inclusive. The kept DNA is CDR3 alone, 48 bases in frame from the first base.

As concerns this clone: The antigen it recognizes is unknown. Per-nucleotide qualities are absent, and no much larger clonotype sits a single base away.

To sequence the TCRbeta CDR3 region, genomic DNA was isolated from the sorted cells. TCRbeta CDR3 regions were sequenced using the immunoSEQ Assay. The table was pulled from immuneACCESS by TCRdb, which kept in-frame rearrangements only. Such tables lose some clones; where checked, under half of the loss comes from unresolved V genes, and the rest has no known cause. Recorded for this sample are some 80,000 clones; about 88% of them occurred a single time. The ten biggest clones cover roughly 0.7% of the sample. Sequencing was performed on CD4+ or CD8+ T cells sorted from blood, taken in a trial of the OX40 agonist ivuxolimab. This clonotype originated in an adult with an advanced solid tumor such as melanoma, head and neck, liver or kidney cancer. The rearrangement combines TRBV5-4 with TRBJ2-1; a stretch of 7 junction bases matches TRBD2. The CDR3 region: CASSLGGRTGYNEQFF. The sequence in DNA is TGTGCCAGCAGCCTGGGGGGGAGAACAGGCTACAATGAGCAGTTCTTC.